Listed below are T cell receptor beta chains from one sample, sequenced in a study of cytomegalovirus exposure and HLA in healthy donors. This table comes from immunoSEQ multiplex PCR, and its TCRdb copy is limited to in-frame clones, with some not included. The ten most abundant clones cover approximately 0.93% of a sample with approximately 110,000 clones. The sequencing sample was made of PBMCs. These receptors all stem from a young man in good health and CMV-seronegative. CDR3s include the opening cysteine and the closing phenylalanine or tryptophan. Fields, in order: D gene, V gene, J gene, CDR3 DNA, CDR3 protein. A D gene is named only where the DNA matches it firmly.

TRBD1	TRBV30	TRBJ2-7	TGTGCCTGGAGCAACCCAGGGGGCGAGCAGTACTTC	CAWSNPGGEQYF
-	TRBV6-4	TRBJ2-3	TGTGCCAGCAGTTACCGGGGGACCTCGGGGGATACGCAGTATTTT	CASSYRGTSGDTQYF
TRBD1	TRBV6-5	TRBJ1-1	TGTGCCAGCAGACAAGGACAGGAGGGGGAAGCTTTCTTT	CASRQGQEGEAFF
-	TRBV29-1	TRBJ1-1	TGCAGCGTTGACCTCCGGGCAGGGATGAACACTGAAGCTTTCTTT	CSVDLRAGMNTEAFF
TRBD1	TRBV28	TRBJ2-7	TGTGCCAGCAGGCCTCCGGACAGGGTTGACGAGCAGTACTTC	CASRPPDRVDEQYF
TRBD2	TRBV13	TRBJ2-1	TGTGCCAGCAGCTGGACTAGCGGAAACAATGAGCAGTTCTTC	CASSWTSGNNEQFF
TRBD2	TRBV7-8	TRBJ2-7	TGTGCCAGCAGCCCTAGTGGGGGGGACGAGCAGTACTTC	CASSPSGGDEQYF
TRBD2	TRBV30	TRBJ2-1	TGTGCCTGGAGGACTAGCGGGACCTACAATGAGCAGTTCTTC	CAWRTSGTYNEQFF
TRBD2	TRBV9	TRBJ2-5	TGTGCCAGCAGCGGAAGACTAGCAGAGACCCAGTACTTC	CASSGRLAETQYF
TRBD1	TRBV19	TRBJ1-4	TGTGCCAGTAGTATAGGCAGAGGGACAGCAGCTGAAAAACTGTTTTTT	CASSIGRGTAAEKLFF
-	TRBV29-1	TRBJ1-1	TGCAGCGTTGACTCGTCGAACACTGAAGCTTTCTTT	CSVDSSNTEAFF
-	TRBV19	TRBJ2-2	TGTGCCAGTACCCACGTCCAGGTCCGACCGAGGAACACCGGGGAGCTGTTTTTT	CASTHVQVRPRNTGELFF
TRBD1	TRBV10-3	TRBJ1-5	TGTGCAATCAAGGGGACAGGCGACAATCAGCCCCAGCATTTT	CAIKGTGDNQPQHF
-	TRBV7-9	TRBJ1-2	TGTGCCAGCAGCTTAACCGGGACAAGGGGCTATGGCTACACCTTC	CASSLTGTRGYGYTF
TRBD1	TRBV5-1	TRBJ2-1	TGCGCCAGCACTCTACAGGGGAGCTCCTACAATGAGCAGTTCTTC	CASTLQGSSYNEQFF
TRBD1	TRBV19	TRBJ2-3	TGTGCCAGTAGTGCTATACAGGGGGCAGCGGATACGCAGTATTTT	CASSAIQGAADTQYF
-	TRBV5-1	TRBJ2-7	TGCGCCAGCTCTGGAGCCTACGAGCAGTACTTC	CASSGAYEQYF
TRBD1	TRBV7-2	TRBJ1-2	TGTGCCAGCACCCCAAGGACAGGGGCCACCTATGGCTACACCTTC	CASTPRTGATYGYTF
TRBD1	TRBV6-5	TRBJ1-2	TGTGCCAGCAGCCTCAGACAGGGTGTTGGCTACACCTTC	CASSLRQGVGYTF
-	TRBV25-1	TRBJ1-1	TGTGCCAGCAGTTTAAACACTGAAGCTTTCTTT	CASSLNTEAFF
TRBD1	TRBV2	TRBJ1-1	TGTGCCAGCAGCGACGACAGGGTTCGAGCTTTCTTT	CASSDDRVRAFF
TRBD1	TRBV4-1	TRBJ1-1	TGCGCCAGCAGCCGCAGACAGGGGAAGACTTCGGGCACTGAAGCTTTCTTT	CASSRRQGKTSGTEAFF
-	TRBV5-1	TRBJ1-1	TGCGCCAGCAGCTTTTTACAGGGGAACACTGAAGCTTTCTTT	CASSFLQGNTEAFF
TRBD2	TRBV30	TRBJ2-7	TGTGCCTGGAGTACCTCTAGCGGGAGGGGGTACGAGCAGTACTTC	CAWSTSSGRGYEQYF
-	TRBV11-2	TRBJ2-3	TGTGCCAGCAGCTTAAATTCGGGGAGTGGTACGCAGTATTTT	CASSLNSGSGTQYF
TRBD1	TRBV28	TRBJ1-1	TGTGCCAGCACGACAGGGTCCCTGAACACTGAAGCTTTCTTT	CASTTGSLNTEAFF
-	TRBV5-6	TRBJ2-7	TGTGCCAGCAGCTCGCAGGGTGTGGAATCCTACGAGCAGTACTTC	CASSSQGVESYEQYF
TRBD2	TRBV6-1	TRBJ2-5	TGTGCCAGCAATCTCGGGGGGGCCGGAGAGACCCAGTACTTC	CASNLGGAGETQYF
-	TRBV4-1	TRBJ1-1	TGCGCCAGCAGCCAACGGACATTGAACACTGAAGCTTTCTTT	CASSQRTLNTEAFF
TRBD2	TRBV7-6	TRBJ2-7	TGTGCCAGCAGCTTAGTCGTCGGTGGTAGCGGGGCCTCTAGCTCCTACGAGCAGTACTTC	CASSLVVGGSGASSSYEQYF
TRBD1	TRBV5-1	TRBJ2-7	TGCGCCAGCAGCTCCGGGACAGGGGTGAACTCGGGGGAGCAGTACTTC	CASSSGTGVNSGEQYF
-	TRBV2	TRBJ1-6	TGTGCCAGGAGACAGACTAATTCACCCCTCCACTTT	CARRQTNSPLHF
TRBD2	TRBV5-1	TRBJ2-3	TGCGCCAGCCGCGAGCGACTAGCGGGGGGTTACCTAACCACAGATACGCAGTATTTT	CASRERLAGGYLTTDTQYF
TRBD1	TRBV9	TRBJ1-6	TGTGCCAGCAGCGTCAGGGGGGTGGATTCACCCCTCCACTTT	CASSVRGVDSPLHF
-	TRBV14	TRBJ1-1	TGTGCCAGCAGCCACCCGGGTTTGAACACTGAAGCTTTCTTT	CASSHPGLNTEAFF
TRBD2	TRBV5-1	TRBJ2-1	TGCGCCAGCAGCTTGGCCCTGGTAGCGGGAGAAAGGCCCTACAATGAGCAGTTCTTC	CASSLALVAGERPYNEQFF
-	TRBV19	TRBJ1-2	TGTGCCAGTAAGGTGTCAGGTTACTCTAACTATGGCTACACCTTC	CASKVSGYSNYGYTF
-	TRBV9	TRBJ2-4	TGTGCCAGCAGCGTGGGTACGGACAGGGAGGGCATTCAGTACTTC	CASSVGTDREGIQYF
-	TRBV21-1	TRBJ1-1	TGTGCCAGCAGTAAACAGGGGGCGGCAAACACTGAAGCTTTCTTT	CASSKQGAANTEAFF
-	TRBV19	TRBJ1-5	TGTGCCAGTAGTATTAGAGCTACGGGCAATCAGCCCCAGCATTTT	CASSIRATGNQPQHF
-	TRBV19	TRBJ1-2	TGTGCCAGTAGTATCTTTCTGGGCGGCTACACCTTC	CASSIFLGGYTF
-	TRBV19	TRBJ1-5	TGTGCCAGTAGTTTACCGGGGCCCCAGCATTTT	CASSLPGPQHF
TRBD1	TRBV19	TRBJ1-4	TGTGCCAGCTCAGTGACAGGGACTAATGAAAAACTGTTTTTT	CASSVTGTNEKLFF
-	TRBV6-5	TRBJ1-1	TGTGCCAGCAGTTACGGCAGGGACACTGAAGCTTTCTTT	CASSYGRDTEAFF
TRBD1	TRBV5-1	TRBJ2-7	TGCGCCAGCAGCTGGACAGGAAGTTCAGGCGAGCAGTACTTC	CASSWTGSSGEQYF
-	TRBV5-4	TRBJ2-1	TGTGCCAGCAGCTTGGGTCAGGGCCTCTACAATGAGCAGTTCTTC	CASSLGQGLYNEQFF
TRBD2	TRBV9	TRBJ2-3	TGTGCCAGCAGCGGAACGACTAGCGGGGGCGGGGATACGCAGTATTTT	CASSGTTSGGGDTQYF
TRBD2	TRBV6-1	TRBJ2-3	TGTGCCAGCATCCTAGCGGGAGGGGTAGATACGCAGTATTTT	CASILAGGVDTQYF
TRBD2	TRBV5-1	TRBJ2-4	TGCGCCAGCAGCTTGGGTCTAGCGGTAGCCAAAAACATTCAGTACTTC	CASSLGLAVAKNIQYF
TRBD2	TRBV6-1	TRBJ2-7	TGTGCCAGCAGTGCCGGGACTAGCTTCTACGAGCAGTACTTC	CASSAGTSFYEQYF
TRBD2	TRBV28	TRBJ2-3	TGTGCCAGCAGTTTAAGGGCTAGCGGTAGCACAGATACGCAGTATTTT	CASSLRASGSTDTQYF
TRBD1	TRBV28	TRBJ2-3	TGTGCCAGCAGTCCGCATACCGGGACAGGGTGGAGAGATACGCAGTATTTT	CASSPHTGTGWRDTQYF
-	TRBV25-1	TRBJ2-2	TGTGCCAGCAGTTCTTTAACAGGGCTCTCCGGGGAGCTGTTTTTT	CASSSLTGLSGELFF